Following are 32 T cell receptor beta chains from one sample sequenced in a study of T cells in women clearing cervical HPV infection. TCRdb's table, derived via immunoSEQ multiplex PCR, lists solely in-frame clones and lacks some. The repertoire shows 40,000 to 60,000 clones; the top ten hold more than 0.8%. Material: blood buffy coat. Every receptor here comes from a woman aged 18-70 years with a cervical HPV16 infection that either progressed to CIN3+ or cleared (not recorded which).

As regards this clone: The CDR3 extends 3 residues past the end of the read, so its final part is completed from the germline J gene. Other DNA sequences from this sample encode an identical CDR3 as well. The chain combines TRBV2 with TRBJ1-3; 8 bases are shared with TRBD1. Germline assignment: CDR1 SNHLY and CDR2 FYNNEI. Trimming removed 5 bases from V and 8 bases from J; junction bases left unmatched: 11. The CDR3 loop spans 15 amino acids. CDR3: CASSPTGAYWDTIYF. The CDR3 DNA, read in part, is TGTGCCAGCAGTCCGACAGGGGCTTATTGGGACACC.

As concerns this clone: The sequence runs out 3 residues before the end of the CDR3; the remainder is reconstructed from the germline J gene. The chain is built from TRBV3-1 (or the pseudogene TRBV3-2) and TRBJ1-1; no clear D gene. The CDR3 totals 14 residues. Deletions cut 0 bases from V and 2 bases from J, with 7 bases between. Germline CDR1 is LGHDT and CDR2 is YNNKEL (reference sequence). The part of the CDR3 DNA that was read is TGTGCCAGCAGCCAAGAGGCCAGAAACACTGAA. As protein: CASSQEARNTE. The CDR3 in its entirety is CASSQEARNTEAFF.

With regard to this clone: The read is 3 residues too short to cover the CDR3 end, so that end is filled in from the germline J gene. The chain joins TRBV18 to TRBJ1-5; TRBD1 matches 10 bases. This CDR3 is built from 16 residues. Germline V gene data show CDR1 as KGHSH and CDR2 as LQKENI. With 4 bases clipped from V and 1 base from J, the junction kept 4 bases outside the gene matches. The sequenced part of the CDR3 DNA is TGTGCCAGCTCACGGGACAGGGGTGAAAGCAATCAGCCC. It yields the protein CASSRDRGESNQP. The entire CDR3 protein reads CASSRDRGESNQPQHF.

Of note for this clone: The read terminates 3 residues before the CDR3 end, so the remaining end is supplied by the germline J gene. The chain couples TRBV6-1 to TRBJ1-5, with unresolved D. From germline, CDR1 is MNHNS and CDR2 SASEGT. The CDR3 is 13 residues long. The germline V and J ends were trimmed by 4 bases and 4 bases, with 8 bases remaining between them. The sequenced part of the CDR3 DNA is TGTGCCAGCAGTGCTCAGATTAATCAGCCC. This gives the protein CASSAQINQP. The CDR3 reads in full as CASSAQINQPQHF.

Comment on this clone: Read coverage stops 3 residues before the CDR3 terminus; the germline J gene supplies the remainder. This chain connects TRBV6-2 or TRBV6-3 to TRBJ2-6; 7 nucleotides align to TRBD2. The germline V gene has CDR1 MNHEY and CDR2 SVGEGT. After removal of 8 bases from V and 0 bases from J, the junction contained 10 bases not matched to a gene. There are 17 residues in the CDR3. CDR3 in amino acids: CASYLGGYGSGANVLTF. The CDR3 bases that were read are TGTGCCAGCTACCTCGGGGGGTATGGCTCTGGGGCCAACGTC.

For this clone: Read coverage stops 3 residues before the CDR3 terminus; the germline J gene supplies the remainder. The chain is built from TRBV30 and TRBJ1-2; D ambiguous. The ends were cut back, 0 bases at V and 3 bases at J, with 14 bases in the middle. This CDR3 has 15 residues. CDR1 and CDR2 (germline): GTSNPN, SVGIG (reference sequence). The chain's CDR3 is CAWSVVSIDYYGYTF. The sequenced part of the CDR3 DNA is TGTGCCTGGAGTGTTGTCAGTATCGATTACTATGGC. The whole variable domain, filled in from reference TRBV30 and TRBJ1-2, reads SQTIHQWPATLVQPVGSPLSLECTVEGTSNPNLYWYRQAAGRGLQLLFYSVGIGQISSEVPQNLSASRPQDRQFILSSKKLLLSDSGFYLCAWSVVSIDYYGYTFGSGTRLTVV.

To note about this clone: The sequence runs out 3 residues before the end of the CDR3; the remainder is reconstructed from the germline J gene. The chain combines TRBV7-2 with TRBJ2-7; maybe TRBD1 (6 bases). Trimming shortened V by 7 bases and J by 1 base, and 17 bases separated the two germline ends. The germline gives CDR1 SGHTA, CDR2 FQGNSA. The CDR3 runs to 15 residues. CDR3 sequence reads: CASNIQGTGSYEQYF. The CDR3 bases that were read are TGTGCCAGCAACATACAGGGTACGGGATCCTACGAG.

Comments on this clone: The CDR3 extends 3 residues past the end of the read, so its final part is completed from the germline J gene. The rearrangement joins TRBV11-3 to TRBJ2-2; D assignment may be TRBD1 or TRBD2 (5 bases each). The CDR3 totals 15 residues. The V and J ends lost 1 base and 0 bases respectively, with 6 bases between them. Germline loops: CDR1 SGHNT, CDR2 YENEEA. The CDR3 here is CASSLGGANTGELFF. The CDR3 DNA, read in part, is TGTGCCAGCAGCTTAGGAGGGGCGAACACCGGGGAG.

Notes on this clone: Read data end 3 residues before the CDR3 end; the end is taken from the germline J gene. The chain links TRBV5-1 to TRBJ1-2, with 8 bases that match TRBD1. The CDR3 is 20 amino acids. V shed 3 bases, J shed 3 bases, and the junction held 22 bases outside the gene matches. Germline V gene sequence: CDR1 SGHRS, CDR2 YFSETQ. The CDR3 is CASSSALTGRGLARDYGYTF. The DNA read from the CDR3 is TGCGCCAGCAGCTCGGCACTCACGGGCAGGGGGCTCGCAAGGGACTATGGC. Variable domain in full (rest from reference TRBV5-1 and TRBJ1-2): KAGVTQTPRYLIKTRGQQVTLSCSPISGHRSVSWYQQTPGQGLQFLFEYFSETQRNKGNFPGRFSGRQFSNSRSEMNVSTLELGDSALYLCASSSALTGRGLARDYGYTFGSGTRLTVV.

About this clone itself: The read finishes 3 residues shy of the CDR3 end, and the germline J gene is used to complete it. This sequence joins TRBV5-6 and TRBJ2-3, with D tentatively TRBD2 (5 bases). CDR3 length equals 13 residues. Germline CDR1 reads SGHDT; CDR2 reads YYEEEE. CDR3 bases read: TGTGCCAGCAGCCCTATTCCCGGGGAGACG. Protein: CASSPIPGET. The CDR3 reads in full as CASSPIPGETQYF.

A word on this clone: The read halts 3 residues ahead of the CDR3 end, with the missing end drawn from the germline J gene. The chain has TRBV5-1 and TRBJ2-1; 10 bases are a match to TRBD1. The CDR3 extends over 16 amino acids. The ends lost 2 bases at V and 8 bases at J; junction bases unmatched: 10. Germline V gene sequence: CDR1 SGHRS, CDR2 YFSETQ. The CDR3 DNA, read in part, is TGCGCCAGCAGCTTTTCCGGGACAGGGGAAATCGATGAG. Translated, it gives CASSFSGTGEIDE. The whole CDR3 reads CASSFSGTGEIDEQFF.

As for this clone: The read falls 3 residues short of the CDR3 end, and the missing part is taken from the germline J gene. The chain recombines TRBV30 with TRBJ2-1, with 7 bases identical to TRBD2. V trimming: 8 bases; J trimming: 3 bases; junction bases outside the gene matches: 7. Germline CDR1 GTSNPN, CDR2 SVGIG (reference sequence). The CDR3 runs to 13 residues. CDR3 DNA (partial): TGTGCCGGAAAGCGGGGAGGCTACAATGAG. As protein: CAGKRGGYNE. The full CDR3 reads CAGKRGGYNEQFF.

Of note for this clone: The CDR3 end is not reached by the read, which stops 3 residues before it; the germline J gene fills it in. The chain recombines TRBV6-2 or TRBV6-3 with TRBJ2-3; TRBD2 matches 9 bases. The CDR3 totals 17 residues. CDR1 MNHEY and CDR2 SVGEGT come from the germline V gene. The chain's CDR3 is CASTKELSGGPGETQYF. Incomplete CDR3 DNA: TGTGCCAGCACCAAAGAACTAAGCGGGGGGCCGGGAGAGACG.

A remark on this clone: Read data end 3 residues before the CDR3 end; the end is taken from the germline J gene. The V call is TRBV3-1 (or the pseudogene TRBV3-2), the J call TRBJ2-3, with TRBD2 matching over 7 bases. Germline-derived CDR1 and CDR2 are LGHDT and YNNKEL (reference sequence). This CDR3 has 16 amino acids. With 2 bases clipped from V and 4 bases from J, the junction kept 9 bases outside the gene matches. The CDR3 loop is CASSQNARRGADTQYF. The part of the CDR3 DNA that was read is TGTGCCAGCAGCCAAAACGCCCGACGGGGGGCAGATACG.

On this clone itself: The CDR3 end lies 3 residues beyond the end of the read and is filled in from the germline J gene. The chain carries TRBV18 and TRBJ2-7; possibly TRBD1 for D (6 bases). The V end lost 0 bases, the J end lost 3 bases, and 12 bases lay between the germline ends. This CDR3 has 15 residues. In germline, CDR1 is KGHSH, CDR2 LQKENI. The sequenced part of the CDR3 DNA is TGTGCCAGCTCACCACCGTGCCGGGACAACTACGAG. It translates to CASSPPCRDNYE. The whole CDR3 region reads CASSPPCRDNYEQYF.

About this clone: The CDR3 end falls 3 residues outside the read, so it is completed with the germline J gene. The chain employs TRBV5-1 and TRBJ2-7; the D gene is possibly TRBD1 (5 bases). V dropped 1 base and J dropped 2 bases, with 10 bases sitting between them. Germline CDR1 reads SGHRS; CDR2 reads YFSETQ. The length of the CDR3 is 14 residues. CDR3 bases read: TGCGCCAGCAGCTTGAATCAGGGAACCTACGAG. This sequence encodes CASSLNQGTYE. The full CDR3 sequence reads CASSLNQGTYEQYF.

Details on this clone: The read is 3 residues too short to cover the CDR3 end, so that end is filled in from the germline J gene. The chain uses TRBV5-6 and TRBJ1-2, with TRBD1 matching over 12 bases. Germline CDR1 reads SGHDT; CDR2 reads YYEEEE. The V and J ends lost 4 bases and 2 bases, in that order; junction bases with no gene match: 3. CDR3 length: 15 amino acids. CDR3 in amino acids: CASSVGQGANYGYTF. The sequenced part of the CDR3 DNA is TGTGCCAGCAGCGTGGGACAGGGGGCAAACTATGGC.

Remarks on this clone: Read coverage stops 3 residues before the CDR3 terminus; the germline J gene supplies the remainder. The chain links TRBV6-1 to TRBJ2-5; 11 nucleotides line up with TRBD2. CDR1 is MNHNS, CDR2 SASEGT, per germline. J gave up 5 bases and V 4 bases, and 9 bases lay outside the gene matches. The CDR3 has 16 residues. Partial CDR3 DNA: TGTGCCAGCAGTGCTAACCTAGCGGGGGGTTGGGAGACC. It specifies CASSANLAGGWET. The complete CDR3 reads CASSANLAGGWETQYF.

The CDR3 loop is CSARDQGGSYEQYF. Incomplete CDR3 DNA: TGCAGTGCTAGAGATCAGGGGGGCTCCTACGAG. The genes are TRBV20-1 and TRBJ2-7, with D tentatively TRBD1 (7 bases). With the read ending 3 residues before the CDR3 end, the germline J gene is used to fill in that end. This CDR3 is built from 14 residues. V was pared by 0 bases and J by 0 bases, with 9 bases between. CDR1 is DFQATT, CDR2 SNEGSKA, per germline (reference sequence).

CDR3 sequence: CASSRPGLASDTQYF. CDR3 DNA, as far as it was read: TGTGCCAGCAGTAGACCGGGACTAGCGTCTGATACG. V and J are TRBV7-2 and TRBJ2-3, with TRBD2 identical over 10 bases. The CDR3 end is not reached by the read, which stops 3 residues before it; the germline J gene fills it in. The CDR3 consists of 15 residues. From germline, CDR1 is SGHTA and CDR2 FQGNSA. V dropped 6 bases and J dropped 6; count of bases not matched to a gene: 9.

Regarding this clone: Coverage ceases 3 residues before the CDR3 finishes, and the germline J gene fills in the end. The chain has TRBV7-2 and TRBJ1-5, with 7 bases lining up with TRBD1. Unmatched junction bases numbered 7, after V lost 5 bases and J lost 3 bases. There are 15 residues in the CDR3. Germline V gives CDR1 SGHTA, CDR2 FQGNSA. Partial CDR3 DNA: TGTGCCAGCAGCCTGACAGGGTTGGTCAATCAGCCC. This encodes CASSLTGLVNQP. The full CDR3 is CASSLTGLVNQPQHF.

Comments on this clone: The read gets to within 3 residues of the CDR3 end, and the germline J gene fills in the rest. The genes are TRBV20-1 and TRBJ1-1; 10 bases agree with TRBD1. The CDR3 has 13 residues. Germline CDR1 reads DFQATT; CDR2 reads SNEGSKA (reference sequence). The CDR3 here is CSAREGGDRGAFF. CDR3 bases read: TGCAGTGCTAGAGAGGGGGGGGACAGGGGC.

Worth noting for this clone: The read is 3 residues too short to cover the CDR3 end, so that end is filled in from the germline J gene. The V and J genes are TRBV7-9 and TRBJ2-2; tentatively, D is TRBD2 (6 bases). Germline V CDR1 and CDR2: SEHNR, FQNEAQ (reference sequence). This CDR3 is built from 15 residues. CDR3: CASNRGAGPGEKLFF. CDR3 bases read: TGTGCCAGCAACCGCGGCGCGGGGCCGGGGGAAAAG.

Turning to this clone: The sequenced fragment ends 3 residues before the CDR3 boundary, so the rest is inferred from the germline J gene. The V gene is TRBV2, the J gene TRBJ2-2; D is possibly TRBD2 (8 bases). Trimming cost V 7 bases and J 7 bases, with 16 bases left between them. The CDR3 spans 14 residues. Germline CDR1 and CDR2: SNHLY and FYNNEI. The CDR3 bases that were read are TGTGCCAGCATCGGGAGGGGGCAATACGGGGAG. Its protein is CASIGRGQYGE. The full-length CDR3 reads as CASIGRGQYGELFF.

A word on this clone: Sequencing ends 3 residues short of the CDR3 end; the germline J gene provides the rest. V is TRBV7-6 and J is TRBJ1-4; 9 nucleotides agree with TRBD1. Germline CDR1 SGHVS, CDR2 FNYEAQ. With 5 bases clipped from V and 5 bases from J, the junction kept 6 bases outside the gene matches. CDR3 length: 15 amino acids. The covered CDR3 bases are TGTGCCAGCAGCAAGAGGGGACAGGGAAATGAAAAA. Translating gives CASSKRGQGNEK. The complete CDR3 sequence is CASSKRGQGNEKLFF.

Note on this clone: The read halts 3 residues ahead of the CDR3 end, with the missing end drawn from the germline J gene. The chain is built from TRBV7-2 and TRBJ2-7; TRBD1 agrees at 7 bases. The trim removed 6 bases at V and 4 bases at J, leaving 12 bases unmatched. The CDR3 has 15 amino acids. CDR1 is SGHTA, CDR2 FQGNSA, per germline. The part of the CDR3 DNA that was read is TGTGCCAGCAGAGAATCGACAGGGCGGCCGTACGAG. Amino acid sequence: CASRESTGRPYE. The CDR3, in full, reads CASRESTGRPYEQYF.

In regard to this clone: Sequencing ends 3 residues short of the CDR3 end; the germline J gene provides the rest. The chain employs TRBV2 and TRBJ2-1; no firm D call. Germline lookup yields CDR1 SNHLY and CDR2 FYNNEI. The CDR3 consists of 13 residues. Trimming removed 5 bases at V and 9 bases at J, with 14 bases between. This CDR3 is CASSPPAGGEQFF. The CDR3 DNA, read in part, is TGTGCCAGCAGTCCACCTGCCGGTGGTGAG.

About this clone: The CDR3 goes on 3 residues after the read ends, and that part is filled in from the germline J gene. The gene calls are TRBV7-7 and TRBJ2-2; TRBD2 agrees at 7 bases. The germline V gene has CDR1 SSHAT and CDR2 FNYEAQ (reference sequence). V dropped 5 bases and J dropped 2; count of bases not matched to a gene: 11. CDR3 length equals 17 residues. The CDR3 DNA, read in part, is TGTGCCAGCAGCCCAGCGGCAGGCGGGGGAAACACCGGGGAG. Protein product: CASSPAAGGGNTGE. The CDR3 reads in full as CASSPAAGGGNTGELFF. Complete variable domain (other parts from reference TRBV7-7 and TRBJ2-2): GAGVSQSPRYKVTKRGQDVTLRCDPISSHATLYWYQQALGQGPEFLTYFNYEAQPDKSGLPSDRFSAERPEGSISTLTIQRTEQRDSAMYRCASSPAAGGGNTGELFFGEGSRLTVL.

On this clone itself: The read gets to within 3 residues of the CDR3 end, and the germline J gene fills in the rest. The V and J genes are TRBV5-1 and TRBJ2-1, with TRBD1 matching over 7 bases. The V segment lost 4 bases and the J segment 2 bases; nucleotides outside the gene matches: 6. The germline V gene has CDR1 SGHRS and CDR2 YFSETQ. The CDR3 sequence is 15 residues long. The CDR3 bases that were read are TGCGCCAGCAGCCAGGGGGACGTCCCCTACAATGAG. Translated: CASSQGDVPYNE. The CDR3 in its entirety is CASSQGDVPYNEQFF.

Turning to this clone: The CDR3 extends 3 residues past the end of the read, so its final part is completed from the germline J gene. The chain has TRBV5-1 and TRBJ1-4; 8 bases match TRBD1. The germline V gene has CDR1 SGHRS and CDR2 YFSETQ. The ends lost 4 bases at V and 0 bases at J; junction bases unmatched: 5. CDR3 size: 16 residues. Partial CDR3 DNA: TGCGCCAGCAGCCCGGGACAGGCTGCAACTAATGAAAAA. Amino acids: CASSPGQAATNEK. The full CDR3 reads CASSPGQAATNEKLFF.

Comment on this clone: The read terminates 3 residues before the CDR3 end, so the remaining end is supplied by the germline J gene. The chain uses TRBV19 and TRBJ2-3, with 8 bases identical to TRBD2. CDR3 length equals 16 residues. The germline V gene has CDR1 LNHDA and CDR2 SQIVND (reference sequence). CDR3 region: CASKGGSGGPQETQYF. CDR3 bases read: TGTGCCAGTAAGGGGGGAAGCGGGGGCCCACAAGAGACG.

As regards this clone: The missing CDR3 end, 3 residues past where the read stops, is filled in from the germline J gene. The rearrangement uses TRBV19 and TRBJ1-5, with TRBD1 identical over 10 bases. Trimming cost V 4 bases and J 5 bases; bases outside gene matches: 8. This CDR3 is 16 amino acids long. Germline CDR1 and CDR2: LNHDA and SQIVND (reference sequence). The covered CDR3 bases are TGTGCCAGTAGTACGACAGGGGGCGCGGTGGATCAGCCC. Amino acids: CASSTTGGAVDQP. In full, the CDR3 reads CASSTTGGAVDQPQHF.